One sample yielded the 15 T cell receptor beta chains listed below, sequenced in a study of T cells after yellow fever vaccination (dated by TCRdb to between 2019 and 2020). Libraries were constructed by 5' RACE. Sequencing took place on an Illumina NovaSeq 6000. TCRdb itself trimmed the public reads at Q25 with fastp, ran MiXCR and retained productive beta chains. Entries that share a CDR3 protein sequence are merged under the most common genes and DNA. This sample lists 150,000 to 200,000 distinct CDR3 sequences; over 7% were detected once. Together, the top ten hold 35% to 40% of the sample. Sample treatment or condition, as interpreted from the label and publication: live attenuated yellow fever vaccine strain. Material: CD8+ T cells sorted from PBMCs, obtained 45 days after the yellow fever booster vaccination. The receptors shown here come from a man aged 18 to 29 who received the YFV17D yellow fever vaccine.

There are a few counts of this clonotype. J is TRBJ2-5 and V is TRBV2; 7 bases fit TRBD2. V lost 4 bases and J lost 5; bases outside the gene matches: 4. The CDR3 is made up of 13 amino acids. Per germline, CDR1 SNHLY and CDR2 FYNNEI. CDR3 loop: CASSVAGVETQYF. The CDR3 region has the DNA TGTGCCAGCAGTGTGGCGGGGGTGGAGACCCAGTACTTC.

This chain joins TRBV9 and TRBJ1-2; D not resolved. This CDR3 comprises 16 residues. V dropped 0 bases and J dropped 0 bases, with 12 bases sitting between them. Per germline, CDR1 SGDLS and CDR2 YYNGEE. CDR3 nucleotides: TGTGCCAGCAGCGTAGGGGTCAGCGGTACTAACTATGGCTACACCTTC. Its protein is CASSVGVSGTNYGYTF.

The rearrangement joins TRBV4-1 to TRBJ1-1, with D uncertain. CDR1 and CDR2 (germline): MGHRA, YSYEKL. Trimming cost V 1 base and J 5 bases, with 11 bases left between them. The CDR3 runs to 14 residues. Here the CDR3 reads CASSQALTATEAFF. The CDR3 DNA reads TGCGCCAGCAGCCAAGCTTTGACGGCAACTGAAGCTTTCTTT.

In its sample, this clonotype was seen a few times. The rearrangement links TRBV6-2 or TRBV6-3 to TRBJ2-1; D is ambiguous. The germline gives CDR1 MNHEY, CDR2 SVGEGT. V lost 3 bases to trimming and J lost 4 bases, with 13 bases between them. The CDR3 runs 15 residues. The CDR3 here is CASSYSAVRYNEQFF. CDR3 sequence (DNA): TGTGCCAGCAGTTATTCCGCAGTCCGGTACAATGAGCAGTTCTTC.

The rearrangement joins TRBV11-2 to TRBJ2-1, with a possible D match to TRBD1 (5 bases). Trimming took 5 bases from V and 8 from J, leaving 22 bases between them. The germline V gene encodes CDR1 SGHAT and CDR2 FQNNGV. There are 16 residues in the CDR3. CDR3 sequence reads: CASSPRWGRGFDEQFF. Here the CDR3 DNA reads TGTGCCAGCAGCCCACGGTGGGGTAGGGGATTCGATGAGCAGTTCTTC. The complete variable domain, with remaining parts taken from reference TRBV11-2 and TRBJ2-1, reads EAGVAQSPRYKIIEKRQSVAFWCNPISGHATLYWYQQILGQGPKLLIQFQNNGVVDDSQLPKDRFSAERLKGVDSTLKIQPAKLEDSAVYLCASSPRWGRGFDEQFFGPGTRLTVL.

This clonotype was seen many times. V and J are TRBV4-1 and TRBJ2-1, with 7 bases fitting TRBD1. V gave up 1 base and J gave up 6 bases; unmatched junction bases: 3. The germline CDR1 and CDR2 sequences are MGHRA and YSYEKL. The CDR3 contains 14 residues. CDR3 amino acids: CASSQGDSLNEQFF. The DNA of the CDR3 is TGCGCCAGCAGCCAAGGGGACAGCCTCAATGAGCAGTTCTTC.

The chain has TRBV20-1 and TRBJ2-3; perhaps D is TRBD1 or TRBD2 (6 bases each). Trimming took off 3 bases at V and 4 bases at J, with 14 bases between the two ends. The CDR3 length is 14 residues. The V gene's germline CDR1 is DFQATT and CDR2 SNEGSKA (reference sequence). The CDR3 protein is CSARGGGQADTQYF. CDR3 coding DNA: TGCAGTGCTAGGGGTGGGGGGCAAGCAGATACGCAGTATTTT.

This clonotype was detected a few times. The J gene is TRBJ2-5, the V gene TRBV15; TRBD1 agrees at 9 bases. Germline V CDR1 and CDR2: LNHNV, YYDKDF (reference sequence). This CDR3 has 15 amino acids. V was clipped by 1 base and J by 5 bases; unmatched bases: 5. The CDR3 loop is CATSRGTGVGETQYF. The CDR3 coding sequence is TGTGCCACCAGCAGAGGGACAGGGGTCGGGGAGACCCAGTACTTC. Combining the CDR3 with reference TRBV15 and TRBJ2-5 gives the whole variable domain DAMVIQNPRYQVTQFGKPVTLSCSQTLNHNVMYWYQQKSSQAPKLLFHYYDKDFNNEADTPDNFQSRRPNTSFCFLDIRSPGLGDTAMYLCATSRGTGVGETQYFGPGTRLLVL.

This clonotype was picked up many times. J is TRBJ1-2 and V is TRBV9; 8 bases are a match to TRBD1. J gave up 2 bases and V 4 bases, and 10 bases lay outside the gene matches. CDR3 length: 16 residues. Looked up from germline, CDR1 is SGDLS and CDR2 is YYNGEE. The DNA for the CDR3 is TGTGCCAGCAGCCCATGGACAGGGACGATGAACTATGGCTACACCTTC. The encoded protein is CASSPWTGTMNYGYTF.

The DNA of the CDR3 is TGTGCCAGCAGGCCGGGACAGGGGGAGTCATCGGGCTACACCTTC. Translation gives CASRPGQGESSGYTF. This chain joins TRBV27 and TRBJ1-2, with 11 bases lining up with TRBD1. The length of the CDR3 is 15 residues. J lost 8 bases, V lost 6 bases, and 11 bases had no gene match. Germline values: CDR1 MNHEY, CDR2 SMNVEV (reference sequence).

This clonotype was seen more than once but under ten times. The CDR3 DNA reads TGTGCCAGCAGCCTGGGACTAGCGGGCGATGAGCAGTTCTTC. It encodes CASSLGLAGDEQFF. The V and J genes are TRBV7-6 and TRBJ2-1, with 12 bases aligning to TRBD2. This CDR3 comprises 14 residues. CDR1 and CDR2 (germline): SGHVS, FNYEAQ. V was clipped by 5 bases and J by 8 bases; unmatched bases: 4. Together with reference TRBV7-6 and TRBJ2-1, the CDR3 gives the full variable domain: GAGVSQSPRYKVTKRGQDVALRCDPISGHVSLYWYRQALGQGPEFLTYFNYEAQQDKSGLPNDRFSAERPEGSISTLTIQRTEQRDSAMYRCASSLGLAGDEQFFGPGTRLTVL.

V and J are TRBV7-9 and TRBJ1-4; D unclear. With 4 bases removed from V and 7 bases from J, the gap between germline ends came to 13 bases. The germline V gene encodes CDR1 SEHNR and CDR2 FQNEAQ (reference sequence). The CDR3 extends over 14 amino acids. The CDR3 region is CASSSEDHREKLFF. For the CDR3, the DNA is TGTGCCAGCAGCTCTGAGGATCATCGTGAAAAACTGTTTTTT.

This clonotype was counted only a few times. The chain has TRBV4-2 and TRBJ2-5; 13 bases line up with TRBD2. Unmatched junction bases numbered 4, after V lost 0 bases and J lost 0 bases. Looked up from germline, CDR1 is LGHNA and CDR2 is YNFKEQ. The CDR3 totals 18 residues. The CDR3 spells CASSQETSGGTYQETQYF. The CDR3 nucleotides read TGTGCCAGCAGCCAAGAGACTAGCGGGGGGACGTACCAAGAGACCCAGTACTTC.

The chain is built from TRBV6-6 and TRBJ2-3, with D maybe TRBD1 (6 bases). V shed 6 bases and J shed 10 bases, with 14 bases lying between them. The CDR3 runs to 12 residues. Per the germline V gene, CDR1 is MNHNY and CDR2 is SVGAGI (reference sequence). The CDR3 DNA follows: TGTGCCAGCAGCCCAGACAGGCTTGCGCAGTATTTT. The encoded protein is CASSPDRLAQYF.

This clonotype was detected a few times. This rearrangement joins TRBV3-1 to TRBJ2-3; D gene unclear. CDR1 is LGHDT and CDR2 is YNNKEL in the germline V gene (reference sequence). The CDR3 covers 13 residues. The germline V and J ends were trimmed by 2 bases and 6 bases, with 9 bases remaining between them. The CDR3 DNA sequence: TGTGCCAGCAGCCAACACCCTGGGGATACGCAGTATTTT. Translation: CASSQHPGDTQYF.